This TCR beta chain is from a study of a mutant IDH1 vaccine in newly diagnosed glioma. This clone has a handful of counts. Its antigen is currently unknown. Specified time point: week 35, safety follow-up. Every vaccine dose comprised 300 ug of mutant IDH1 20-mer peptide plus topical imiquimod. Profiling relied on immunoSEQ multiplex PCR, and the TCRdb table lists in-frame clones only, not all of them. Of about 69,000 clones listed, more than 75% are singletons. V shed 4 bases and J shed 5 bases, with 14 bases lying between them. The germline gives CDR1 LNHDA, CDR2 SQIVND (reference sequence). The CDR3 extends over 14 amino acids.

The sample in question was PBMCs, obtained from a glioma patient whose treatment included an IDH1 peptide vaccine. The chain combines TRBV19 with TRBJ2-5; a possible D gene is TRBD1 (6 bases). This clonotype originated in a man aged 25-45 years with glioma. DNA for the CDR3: TGTGCCAGTAGTAGCGCTACAGGGTACGAGACCCAGTACTTC. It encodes CASSSATGYETQYF.